This T cell receptor beta chain was profiled in a study of OX40 agonist ivuxolimab in advanced cancers. Study conclusions and caveats: Dose levels from 0.1 to 3.0 mg/kg saw CD4+ and CD8+ blood T cells expand clonally by week 6.

The CDR3 has 16 amino acids. The germline V gene has CDR1 SGHVS and CDR2 FQNEAQ. After removal of 5 bases from V and 2 bases from J, the junction contained 11 bases not matched to a gene. The data were produced by immunoSEQ multiplex PCR, yet TCRdb's version contains in-frame clones alone and is incomplete. Of some 48,000 clones in the sample, less than 85% were seen once. On this clone itself: What it recognizes is unknown.

The starting material was CD4+ or CD8+ T cells sorted from blood, obtained in a trial of the OX40 agonist ivuxolimab. This TCR was sampled from an adult with an advanced solid tumor such as melanoma, head and neck, liver or kidney cancer. V is TRBV7-8 and J is TRBJ1-2; TRBD1 matches at 7 bases. The CDR3 sequence is CASSIPTGRGNYGYTF. DNA of the CDR3: TGTGCCAGCAGCATACCGACAGGGCGGGGGAACTATGGCTACACCTTC.